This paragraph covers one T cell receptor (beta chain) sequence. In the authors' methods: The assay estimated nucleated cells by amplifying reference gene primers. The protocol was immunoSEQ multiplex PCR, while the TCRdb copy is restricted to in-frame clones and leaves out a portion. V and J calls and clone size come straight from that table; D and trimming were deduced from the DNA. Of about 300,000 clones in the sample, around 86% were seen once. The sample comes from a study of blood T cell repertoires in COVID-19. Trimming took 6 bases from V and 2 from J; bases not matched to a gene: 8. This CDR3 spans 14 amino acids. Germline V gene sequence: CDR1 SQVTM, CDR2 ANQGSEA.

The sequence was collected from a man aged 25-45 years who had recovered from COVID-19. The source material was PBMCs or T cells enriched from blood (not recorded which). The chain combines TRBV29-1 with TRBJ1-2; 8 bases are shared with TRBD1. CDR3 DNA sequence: TGCAGCGTGGGCTCCGGGACAGGCAACTATGGCTACACCTTC. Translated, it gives CSVGSGTGNYGYTF.